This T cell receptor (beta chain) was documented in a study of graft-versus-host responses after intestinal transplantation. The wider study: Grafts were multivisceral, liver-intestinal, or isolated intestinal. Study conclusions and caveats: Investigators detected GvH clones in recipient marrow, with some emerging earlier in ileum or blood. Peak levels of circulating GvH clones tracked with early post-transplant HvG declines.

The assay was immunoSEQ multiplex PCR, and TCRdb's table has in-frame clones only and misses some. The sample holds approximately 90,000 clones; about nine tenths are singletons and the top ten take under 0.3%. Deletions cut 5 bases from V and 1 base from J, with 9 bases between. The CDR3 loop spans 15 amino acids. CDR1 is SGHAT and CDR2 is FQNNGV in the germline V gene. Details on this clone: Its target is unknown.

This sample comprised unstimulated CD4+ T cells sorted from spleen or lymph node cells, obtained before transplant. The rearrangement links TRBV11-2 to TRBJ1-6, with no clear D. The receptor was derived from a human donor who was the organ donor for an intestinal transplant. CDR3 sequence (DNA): TGTGCCAGCAGCGCCCGTCAGTCCTATAATTCACCCCTCCACTTT. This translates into CASSARQSYNSPLHF.